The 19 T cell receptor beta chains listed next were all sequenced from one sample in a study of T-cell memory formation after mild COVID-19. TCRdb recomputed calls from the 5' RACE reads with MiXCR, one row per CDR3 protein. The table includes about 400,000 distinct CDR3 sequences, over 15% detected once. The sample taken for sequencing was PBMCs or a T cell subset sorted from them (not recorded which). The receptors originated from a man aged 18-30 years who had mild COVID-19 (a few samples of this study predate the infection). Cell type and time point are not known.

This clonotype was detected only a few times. In DNA, the CDR3 is TGTGCCAGCACCAGGGGGCACGGCTACACCTTC. It yields the protein CASTRGHGYTF. The chain is built from TRBV7-9 and TRBJ1-2; 8 positions match TRBD1. The CDR3 consists of 11 residues. Germline trimming cut 7 bases from V and 8 bases from J; bases unmatched to any gene: 3. Germline V lookup: CDR1 SEHNR, CDR2 FQNEAQ (reference sequence). Full variable domain (rest looked up from reference TRBV7-9 and TRBJ1-2): DTGVSQNPRHKITKRGQNVTFRCDPISEHNRLYWYRQTLGQGPEFLTYFQNEAQLEKSRLLSDRFSAERPKGSFSTLEIQRTEQGDSAMYLCASTRGHGYTFGSGTRLTVV.

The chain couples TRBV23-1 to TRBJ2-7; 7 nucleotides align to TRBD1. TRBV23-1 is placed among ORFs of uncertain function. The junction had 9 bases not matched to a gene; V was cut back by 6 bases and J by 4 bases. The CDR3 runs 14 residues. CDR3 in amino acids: CASRNTGDQYEQYV. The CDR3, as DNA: TGCGCCAGCAGGAACACAGGGGATCAGTACGAGCAGTACGTC.

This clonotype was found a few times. CDR3 nucleotides: TGTGCCATCAGTGAGCCAGGGTTAGGCAATCAGCCCCAGCATTTT. As protein: CAISEPGLGNQPQHF. The V gene is TRBV10-3, the J gene TRBJ1-5, with D perhaps matching TRBD1 (5 bases). The CDR3 is made up of 15 amino acids. With 2 bases removed from V and 2 bases from J, the gap between germline ends came to 10 bases. Germline-derived CDR1 and CDR2 are ENHRY and SYGVKD.

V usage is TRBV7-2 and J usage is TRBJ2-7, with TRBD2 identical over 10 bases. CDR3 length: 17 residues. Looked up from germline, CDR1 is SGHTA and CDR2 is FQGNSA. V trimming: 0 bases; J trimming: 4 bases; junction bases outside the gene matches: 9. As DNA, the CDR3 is TGTGCCAGCAGCTTAGCCCCTTCAGCGGGGGGGCTGTACGAGCAGTACTTC. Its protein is CASSLAPSAGGLYEQYF.

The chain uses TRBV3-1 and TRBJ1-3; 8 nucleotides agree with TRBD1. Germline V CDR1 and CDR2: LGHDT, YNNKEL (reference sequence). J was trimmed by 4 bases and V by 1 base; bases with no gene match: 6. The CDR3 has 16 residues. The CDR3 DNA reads TGTGCCAGCAGCCAAGTGACAGGGGTAGTCGGAAACACCATATATTTT. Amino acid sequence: CASSQVTGVVGNTIYF.

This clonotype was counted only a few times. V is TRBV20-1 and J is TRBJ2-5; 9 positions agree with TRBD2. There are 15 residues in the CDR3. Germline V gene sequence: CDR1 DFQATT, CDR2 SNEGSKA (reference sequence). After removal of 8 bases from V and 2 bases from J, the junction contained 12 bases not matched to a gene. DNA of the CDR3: TGCAGTTCGACAGGAGCGGGGGGCCCTCAAGAGACCCAGTACTTC. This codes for CSSTGAGGPQETQYF.

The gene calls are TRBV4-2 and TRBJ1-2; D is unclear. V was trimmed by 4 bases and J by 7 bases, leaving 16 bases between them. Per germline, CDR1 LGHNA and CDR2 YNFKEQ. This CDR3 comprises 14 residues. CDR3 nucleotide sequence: TGTGCCAGCAGCCTACTTGAGCTCTCAGCTGGCTACACCTTC. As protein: CASSLLELSAGYTF.

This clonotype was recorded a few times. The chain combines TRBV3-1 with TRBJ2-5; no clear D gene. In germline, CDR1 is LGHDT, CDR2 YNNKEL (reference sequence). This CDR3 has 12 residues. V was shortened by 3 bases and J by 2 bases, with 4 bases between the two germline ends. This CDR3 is CASSHDQETQYF. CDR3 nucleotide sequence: TGTGCCAGCAGCCATGATCAAGAGACCCAGTACTTC.

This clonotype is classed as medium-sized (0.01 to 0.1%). CDR3 nucleotides: TGTGCCAGTAGTATACTGACTAGCGAAGTCAATGAGCAGTTCTTC. This encodes CASSILTSEVNEQFF. This chain joins TRBV19 and TRBJ2-1; 8 bases agree with TRBD2. The CDR3 extends over 15 amino acids. Per the germline V gene, CDR1 is LNHDA and CDR2 is SQIVND (reference sequence). The trim removed 2 bases at V and 6 bases at J, leaving 6 bases unmatched.

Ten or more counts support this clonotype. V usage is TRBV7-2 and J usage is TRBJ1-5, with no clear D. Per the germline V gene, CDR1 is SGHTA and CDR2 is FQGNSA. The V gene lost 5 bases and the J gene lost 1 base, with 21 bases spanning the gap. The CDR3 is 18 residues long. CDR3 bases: TGTGCCAGCAGCCGCCCATGGCGGTCGCCCAAGAGCAATCAGCCCCAGCATTTT. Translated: CASSRPWRSPKSNQPQHF.

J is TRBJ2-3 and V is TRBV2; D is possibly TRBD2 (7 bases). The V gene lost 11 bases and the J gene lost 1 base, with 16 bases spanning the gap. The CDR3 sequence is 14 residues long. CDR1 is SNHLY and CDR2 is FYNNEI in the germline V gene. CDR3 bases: TGTGCCCTTTTGGGGGGGCTTGGCACAGATACGCAGTATTTT. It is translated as CALLGGLGTDTQYF.

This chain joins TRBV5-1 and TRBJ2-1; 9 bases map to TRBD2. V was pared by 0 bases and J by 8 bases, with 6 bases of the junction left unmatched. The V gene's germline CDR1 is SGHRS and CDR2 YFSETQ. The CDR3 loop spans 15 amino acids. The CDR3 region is CASSLAVAGDYEQFF. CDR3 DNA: TGCGCCAGCAGCTTGGCGGTAGCGGGGGATTATGAGCAGTTCTTC.

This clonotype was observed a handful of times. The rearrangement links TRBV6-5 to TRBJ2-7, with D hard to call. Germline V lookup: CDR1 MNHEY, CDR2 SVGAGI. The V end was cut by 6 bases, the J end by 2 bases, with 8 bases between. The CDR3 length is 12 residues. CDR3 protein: CASSPDTYEQYF. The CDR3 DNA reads TGTGCCAGCAGCCCCGACACCTACGAGCAGTACTTC.

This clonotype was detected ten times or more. The CDR3 bases are TGCGCCAGCAGCCAAGAAACAGGGGCCCACATTCAGTACTTC. The encoded protein is CASSQETGAHIQYF. This chain connects TRBV4-3 to TRBJ2-4, with 7 bases aligning to TRBD1. Germline V CDR1 and CDR2: LGHNA, YSLEER. The V and J ends lost 0 bases and 8 bases, in that order; junction bases with no gene match: 4. This CDR3 comprises 14 residues.

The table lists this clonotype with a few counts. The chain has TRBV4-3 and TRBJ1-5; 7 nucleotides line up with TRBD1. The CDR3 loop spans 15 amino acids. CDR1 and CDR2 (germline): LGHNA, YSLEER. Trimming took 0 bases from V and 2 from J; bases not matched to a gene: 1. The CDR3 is CASSQDTGGNQPQHF. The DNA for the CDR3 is TGCGCCAGCAGCCAAGATACAGGGGGCAATCAGCCCCAGCATTTT.

Written as DNA, the CDR3 is TGCGCCACCCGGATGAGGTCCGGGACCGAGTTCTACGAGCAGTACTTC. Protein sequence: CATRMRSGTEFYEQYF. The rearrangement links TRBV5-1 to TRBJ2-7, with D perhaps given as TRBD1 or TRBD2 (5 bases each). The germline CDR1 and CDR2 sequences are SGHRS and YFSETQ. Trimming shortened V by 9 bases and J by 3 bases, and 25 bases separated the two germline ends. The CDR3 loop spans 16 amino acids.

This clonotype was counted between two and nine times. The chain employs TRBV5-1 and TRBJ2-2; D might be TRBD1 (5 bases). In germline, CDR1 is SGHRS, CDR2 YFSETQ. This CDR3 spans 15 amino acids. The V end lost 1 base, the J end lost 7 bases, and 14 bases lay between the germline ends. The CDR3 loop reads CASSLQGEYGGELFF. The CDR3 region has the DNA TGCGCCAGCAGCTTGCAGGGTGAATACGGCGGGGAGCTGTTTTTT. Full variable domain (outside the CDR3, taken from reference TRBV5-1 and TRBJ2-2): KAGVTQTPRYLIKTRGQQVTLSCSPISGHRSVSWYQQTPGQGLQFLFEYFSETQRNKGNFPGRFSGRQFSNSRSEMNVSTLELGDSALYLCASSLQGEYGGELFFGEGSRLTVL.

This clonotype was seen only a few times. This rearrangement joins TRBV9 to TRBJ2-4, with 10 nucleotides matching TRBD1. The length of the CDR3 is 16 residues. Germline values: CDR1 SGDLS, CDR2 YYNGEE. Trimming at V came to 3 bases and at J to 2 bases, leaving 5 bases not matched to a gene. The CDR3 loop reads CASSARDRGPKNIQYF. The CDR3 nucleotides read TGTGCCAGCAGCGCCCGGGACAGGGGTCCCAAAAACATTCAGTACTTC.

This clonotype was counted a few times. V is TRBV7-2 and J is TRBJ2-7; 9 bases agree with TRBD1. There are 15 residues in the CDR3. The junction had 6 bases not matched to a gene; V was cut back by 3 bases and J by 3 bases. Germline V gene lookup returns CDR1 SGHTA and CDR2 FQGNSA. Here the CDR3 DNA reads TGTGCCAGCAGCTTTAGACAGGGGGGCCGCTACGAGCAGTACTTC. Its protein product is CASSFRQGGRYEQYF.